This T cell receptor beta chain was captured in a study of cytomegalovirus exposure and HLA in healthy donors. Study-wide background: Previous work identified 100 million or so unique TCR beta sequences from roughly 180 million T cells. Study conclusions and caveats: In a later analysis, CMV-associated beta chains were mostly HLA-associated, it appeared. Differences between HLA loci emerged in a later analysis of TCR association rates, with DRB1 most and HLA-C fewest. It was confirmed in vitro that three of the CMV-associated chains were specific for CMV antigens.

About this clone itself: What it binds is unknown.

PCR employed 60 Vbeta and 13 Jbeta primers. TCRdb's table, derived via immunoSEQ multiplex PCR, lists solely in-frame clones and lacks some. The table has 170,000 or so clones, 79% seen once. CDR1 and CDR2 (germline): SEHNR, FQNEAQ (reference sequence). This CDR3 has 19 residues. The V and J ends lost 1 base and 0 bases respectively, with 18 bases between them. V and J are TRBV7-9 and TRBJ2-2, with D perhaps matching TRBD1 (5 bases). The receptor was derived from a woman aged 40 to 49 in good health and CMV-seronegative. Sequencing was carried out using PBMCs. DNA of the CDR3: TGTGCCAGCAGCTTAGATTTGAGTTGGAAGGGGACGAACACCGGGGAGCTGTTTTTT. Amino acids: CASSLDLSWKGTNTGELFF.